Below, one TCR beta chain is given with its context. The data were produced by immunoSEQ multiplex PCR, yet TCRdb's version contains in-frame clones alone and is incomplete. Found here are some 27,000 clones, over 75% of them singletons; the top ten hold approximately 2.1%. The data were taken from a study of PD-L1 blockade in urothelial cancer. Study background: Patients took up atezolizumab around 2014 at 1,200 mg intravenously every 3 weeks. Blood samples had a median of 141,255 T cells.

From germline, CDR1 is SGHRS and CDR2 YFSETQ. The CDR3 sequence is 13 residues long. The V and J ends lost 0 bases and 10 bases respectively, with 13 bases between them. Urothelial carcinoma, locally advanced or metastatic, affected the patients. The study collected 1 to 8 samples per patient, pretreatment and on-treatment. The sample was PBMCs, taken around atezolizumab (anti-PD-L1) treatment. This chain uses TRBV5-1 with TRBJ1-2, with TRBD1 as a possible D gene (5 bases). The receptor comes from a man between 45 and 60 years old with urothelial cancer. CDR3 DNA sequence: TGCGCCAGCAGCTTGGGGCAGGGAAGGGCCTACACCTTC. Encoded protein: CASSLGQGRAYTF.